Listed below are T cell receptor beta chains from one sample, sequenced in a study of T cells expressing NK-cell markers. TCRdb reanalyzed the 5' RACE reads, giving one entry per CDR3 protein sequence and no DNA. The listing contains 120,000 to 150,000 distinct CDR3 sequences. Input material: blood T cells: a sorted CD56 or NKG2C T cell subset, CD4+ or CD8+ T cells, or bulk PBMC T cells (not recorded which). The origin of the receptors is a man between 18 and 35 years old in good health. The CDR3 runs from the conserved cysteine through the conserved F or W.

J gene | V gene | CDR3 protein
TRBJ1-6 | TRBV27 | CASRGDRGTYNSPLHF
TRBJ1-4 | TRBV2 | CASSDREEKLFF
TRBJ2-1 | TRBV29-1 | CSVEPSGTGTYNEQFF
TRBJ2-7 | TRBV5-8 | CASSGFSGAGGWYEQYF
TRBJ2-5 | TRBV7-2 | CASSSDSQETQYF
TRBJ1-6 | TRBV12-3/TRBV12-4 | CASSPDRGLSPLHF
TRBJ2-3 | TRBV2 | CASVPSGPDTQYF
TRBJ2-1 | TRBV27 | CASSNSGGYNEQFF
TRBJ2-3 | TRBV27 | CASSFLSPHTGADTQYF
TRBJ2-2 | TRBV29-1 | CSVFQGGAGELFF
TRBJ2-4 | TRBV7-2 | CASSPHQGVQYF
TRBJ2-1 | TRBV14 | CASSPWSSYNEQFF
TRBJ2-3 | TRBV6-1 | CASSPLPRASDTQYF
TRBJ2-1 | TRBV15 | CATSSPGSGYNEQFF
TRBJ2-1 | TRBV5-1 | CASSLAWSNEQFF
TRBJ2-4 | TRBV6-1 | CASGPGLAKNIQYF
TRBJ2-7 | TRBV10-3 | CAISEDPPSSYEQYF
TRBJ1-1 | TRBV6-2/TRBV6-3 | CASRISMNTEAFF
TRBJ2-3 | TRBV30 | CAWTTGTGSSDTQYF
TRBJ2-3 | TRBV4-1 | CASSQTTADAGPDTQYF
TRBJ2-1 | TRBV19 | CASSSQPGQLDEQFF
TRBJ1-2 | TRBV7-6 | CASSSGTGGYGYTF
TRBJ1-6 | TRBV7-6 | CASSPGTTPSPLHF
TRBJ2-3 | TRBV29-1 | CSAREALTDTQYF
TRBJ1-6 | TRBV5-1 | CASSLGEYNSPLHF
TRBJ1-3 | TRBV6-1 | CASRKPGNTIYF
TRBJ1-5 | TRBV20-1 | CSARRWVGFDQPQHF
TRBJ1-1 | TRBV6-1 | CASTPQGQGTEAFF
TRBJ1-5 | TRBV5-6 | CASSLQGGGGNQPQHF
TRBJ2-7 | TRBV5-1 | CASSGQGSTYEQYF
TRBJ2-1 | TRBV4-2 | CASSQNSLRHSYNEQFF
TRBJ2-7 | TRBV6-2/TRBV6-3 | CASSYPAGDNEQYF
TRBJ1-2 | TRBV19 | CACRGTYGYTF
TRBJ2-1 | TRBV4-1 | CASSQVSRSGSGDEQFF
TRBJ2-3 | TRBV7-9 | CASSLYGGWGTDTQYF
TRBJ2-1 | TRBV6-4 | CASSDLGVEEQFF
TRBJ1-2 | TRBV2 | CASIAGAAPDYGYTF
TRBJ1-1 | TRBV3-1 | CASSRNRGPEAFF
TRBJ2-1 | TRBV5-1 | CASSLYSLSSYNEQFF
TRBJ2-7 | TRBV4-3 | CASSLSLTYEQYF
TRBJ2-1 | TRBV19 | CASSLGLAVLNEQFF
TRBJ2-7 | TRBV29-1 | CSVVQGPGEQYF
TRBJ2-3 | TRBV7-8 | CASSSRFREGSDTQYF
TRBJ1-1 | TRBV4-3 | CASSQDSGANTEAFF
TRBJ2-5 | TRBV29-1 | CSVDSGMEETQYF
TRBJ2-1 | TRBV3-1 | CASSQALGTGSYNEQFF
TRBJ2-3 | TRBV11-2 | CASSSTFSGSPADTQYF
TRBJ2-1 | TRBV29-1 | CSVEDAGGRTRDPNGYNEQFF
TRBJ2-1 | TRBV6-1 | CASSLTSGISNEQFF
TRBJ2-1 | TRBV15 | CATSRDWTGGNEQFF
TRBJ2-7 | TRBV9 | CASGRGAYEQYF
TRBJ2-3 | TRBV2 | CASKRETGTDTQYF
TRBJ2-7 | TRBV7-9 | CASSGTHFYEQYF
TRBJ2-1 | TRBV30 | CAWSDDGGMRNEQFF
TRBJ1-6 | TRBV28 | CASKGQFNSPLHF
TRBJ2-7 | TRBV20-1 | CSARDGQGFYEQYF